The following is a TCR beta chain sequence with its context. Trimming removed 2 bases at V and 1 base at J, with 11 bases between. This CDR3 has 15 amino acids. CDR1 MNHNY and CDR2 SVGAGI come from the germline V gene (reference sequence). Original processing notes: Estimation of nucleated cell counts relied on the amplification of reference gene primers. The assay was immunoSEQ multiplex PCR, and TCRdb's table has in-frame clones only and misses some. V and J calls and clone size are given by that table; D and trimming were obtained from the DNA. The sample has fewer than 650,000 clones, about 89% seen once. The data were obtained in a study of blood T cell repertoires in COVID-19. Study at large: Italy, Spain and the United States were the sources of the convalescent and acute COVID-19 samples. In each case, the material was cDNA or gDNA derived from T cells, B-cell-depleted T cells, or PBMCs.

The rearrangement links TRBV6-6 to TRBJ1-1; a possible D gene is TRBD1 (6 bases). Sequencing was done on a sample of peripheral blood. The receptor comes from a woman aged 45 to 65 with COVID-19, enrolled during active disease. CDR3 coding DNA: TGTGCCAGCAGTTACCCATCAGGGGAGAACACTGAAGCTTTCTTT. Its translation: CASSYPSGENTEAFF.